A single sample gave rise to the 27 T cell receptor beta chains below, sequenced in a study of cytomegalovirus exposure and HLA in healthy donors. The PCR had 60 Vbeta and 13 Jbeta primers. Using immunoSEQ multiplex PCR, the repertoire was profiled, and TCRdb retains in-frame clones only, with some absent. Of roughly 190,000 clones detected, over 70% appear once; the ten largest clones hold around 3.2%. The material sequenced was PBMCs. These receptors originate from a woman aged 25-40 years in good health and CMV-seropositive.

Written as DNA, the CDR3 is TGTGCCAGCAGTGAACTGTTGAGCTCTGGAAACACCATATATTTT. This translates into CASSELLSSGNTIYF. V gene TRBV2 combines with J gene TRBJ1-3; D not resolved. The CDR3 totals 15 residues. The germline V gene encodes CDR1 SNHLY and CDR2 FYNNEI. Trimming took off 2 bases at V and 0 bases at J, with 8 bases between the two ends.

The chain employs TRBV29-1 and TRBJ1-2; weak D call: TRBD1 (6 bases). Germline CDR1 reads SQVTM; CDR2 reads ANQGSEA. This CDR3 contains 13 residues. CDR3 loop: CTEGGGREYGYTF. In DNA, the CDR3 is TGCACCGAGGGGGGAGGGCGGGAGTATGGCTACACCTTC.

The V and J genes are TRBV27 and TRBJ2-7, with a tentative D call TRBD1 (5 bases). Per the germline V gene, CDR1 is MNHEY and CDR2 is SMNVEV (reference sequence). The CDR3 is made up of 14 amino acids. V dropped 0 bases and J dropped 2 bases, with 8 bases sitting between them. Here the CDR3 reads CASSLSQGTYEQYF. The CDR3 nucleotides are TGTGCCAGCAGTTTATCCCAGGGAACCTACGAGCAGTACTTC.

This clone was detected only a few times. This sequence joins TRBV6-5 and TRBJ2-7; tentatively, D is TRBD2 (5 bases). Germline V gene sequence: CDR1 MNHEY, CDR2 SVGAGI. V shed 6 bases and J shed 0 bases, with 15 bases lying between them. The CDR3 loop spans 15 amino acids. DNA for the CDR3: TGTGCCAGCAGCCTGACGGGGAGCAGCTCCTACGAGCAGTACTTC. Residues: CASSLTGSSSYEQYF.

This chain joins TRBV11-2 and TRBJ2-7; maybe TRBD2 (5 bases). Per germline, CDR1 SGHAT and CDR2 FQNNGV. Trimming took 5 bases from V and 3 from J, leaving 17 bases between them. This CDR3 comprises 15 residues. The CDR3 bases are TGTGCCAGCAGCCCGGAGCGGACTGGTGGCTACGAGCAGTACTTC. This gives the protein CASSPERTGGYEQYF. Combining the CDR3 with reference TRBV11-2 and TRBJ2-7 gives the whole variable domain EAGVAQSPRYKIIEKRQSVAFWCNPISGHATLYWYQQILGQGPKLLIQFQNNGVVDDSQLPKDRFSAERLKGVDSTLKIQPAKLEDSAVYLCASSPERTGGYEQYFGPGTRLTVT.

This clone has only a few counts. The chain carries TRBV2 and TRBJ2-3; a weak D match, TRBD2 (6 bases). Germline CDR1 is SNHLY and CDR2 is FYNNEI. V was shortened by 6 bases and J by 1 base, with 14 bases between the two germline ends. The CDR3 has 15 residues. The CDR3 DNA follows: TGTGCCAGCAGCCCCGCGGGATGGGGCACAGATACGCAGTATTTT. Amino acid sequence: CASSPAGWGTDTQYF.

V usage is TRBV11-3 and J usage is TRBJ1-3; a weak D match, TRBD1 (6 bases). Per germline, CDR1 SGHNT and CDR2 YENEEA. V was clipped by 5 bases and J by 1 base, with 12 bases between them. The CDR3 is 15 residues long. CDR3 nucleotides: TGTGCCAGCAGCCTGGGAGGGGGATCTGGAAACACCATATATTTT. The encoded protein is CASSLGGGSGNTIYF. The variable domain in full, with the rest retrieved from reference TRBV11-3 and TRBJ1-3, is EAGVVQSPRYKIIEKKQPVAFWCNPISGHNTLYWYLQNLGQGPELLIRYENEEAVDDSQLPKDRFSAERLKGVDSTLKIQPAELGDSAVYLCASSLGGGSGNTIYFGEGSWLTVV.

CDR3 nucleotides: TGCGCCAGCAAGGGGACCGTGGGGCAGGGGACTATCTCCTACAATGAGCAGTTCTTC. This gives the protein CASKGTVGQGTISYNEQFF. This sequence joins TRBV5-1 and TRBJ2-1, with D perhaps matching TRBD2 (7 bases). This CDR3 region has 19 residues. Germline CDR1 reads SGHRS; CDR2 reads YFSETQ. V was cut by 6 bases and J by 0 bases, with 25 bases left in between. Drawing the rest from reference TRBV5-1 and TRBJ2-1, the complete variable domain is KAGVTQTPRYLIKTRGQQVTLSCSPISGHRSVSWYQQTPGQGLQFLFEYFSETQRNKGNFPGRFSGRQFSNSRSEMNVSTLELGDSALYLCASKGTVGQGTISYNEQFFGPGTRLTVL.

The chain carries TRBV6-6 and TRBJ1-1, with 8 bases identical to TRBD1. This CDR3 is built from 16 residues. The J segment lost 0 bases and the V segment lost 2 bases, leaving 5 bases of the junction unmatched. Looked up from germline, CDR1 is MNHNY and CDR2 is SVGAGI (reference sequence). In nucleotides, the CDR3 is TGTGCCAGCAGTTACCCGACAGGGGCCATGAACACTGAAGCTTTCTTT. It codes for CASSYPTGAMNTEAFF.

As concerns this clone: The junction and the germline gene differ at one end; a read error may be behind it. The rearrangement uses TRBV7-7 and TRBJ2-7; D assignment may be TRBD1 or TRBD2 (7 bases each). The CDR3 spans 16 residues. Germline assignment: CDR1 SSHAT and CDR2 FNYEAQ (reference sequence). CDR3: CASSLAGGDSSYEQYF. The CDR3 DNA reads TGTGCTAGCAGCTTAGCGGGCGGGGACAGCTCCTACGAGCAGTACTTC.

This clone was seen only a few times. V is TRBV28 and J is TRBJ2-7, with 8 bases identical to TRBD2. CDR3 length equals 14 residues. After removal of 5 bases from V and 2 bases from J, the junction contained 5 bases not matched to a gene. Germline V lookup: CDR1 MDHEN, CDR2 SYDVKM. In DNA form, the CDR3 reads TGTGCCAGCAGTCTGGGACTAGTAACCTACGAGCAGTACTTC. This encodes CASSLGLVTYEQYF.

This chain joins TRBV5-1 and TRBJ1-1; 12 bases line up with TRBD1. Trimming at V came to 4 bases and at J to 5 bases, leaving 12 bases not matched to a gene. CDR3 length equals 17 residues. Germline-derived CDR1 and CDR2 are SGHRS and YFSETQ. This CDR3 is CASSGRDRGPGRTEAFF. Here the CDR3 DNA reads TGCGCCAGCAGCGGCCGGGACAGGGGGCCGGGGAGGACTGAAGCTTTCTTT.

This clone was seen a handful of times. V gene TRBV6-1 combines with J gene TRBJ2-5; D is possibly TRBD2 (5 bases). Trimming left V 7 bases short and J 7 bases short, with 16 bases between. Germline V CDR1 and CDR2: MNHNS, SASEGT. This CDR3 region has 13 residues. The CDR3 DNA is TGTGCCAGCAATCCCGGCGGGTCGGGGACCCAGTACTTC. Translation: CASNPGGSGTQYF.

V is TRBV5-6 and J is TRBJ1-1; possible D gene TRBD1, 6 bases. Germline V gene sequence: CDR1 SGHDT, CDR2 YYEEEE. Trimming took 0 bases from V and 1 from J, leaving 10 bases between them. This CDR3 spans 15 amino acids. The CDR3 sequence: CASSLDTGPNTEAFF. Here the CDR3 DNA reads TGTGCCAGCAGCTTGGATACAGGGCCGAACACTGAAGCTTTCTTT.

This clone was seen just once. This chain connects TRBV11-2 to TRBJ1-2, with unresolved D. Trimming took 0 bases from V and 4 from J, leaving 9 bases between them. The germline CDR1 and CDR2 sequences are SGHAT and FQNNGV. This CDR3 is 14 amino acids long. The DNA of the CDR3 is TGTGCCAGCAGCTTAGAACGGGTGGGCTATGGCTACACCTTC. This codes for CASSLERVGYGYTF.

The CDR3 nucleotides read TGTGCCAGCAGCTTACCAGGGGACCAAGAGACCCAGTACTTC. It translates to CASSLPGDQETQYF. The chain carries TRBV7-9 and TRBJ2-5, with TRBD1 as a possible D gene (6 bases). CDR3 length: 14 amino acids. From germline, CDR1 is SEHNR and CDR2 FQNEAQ (reference sequence). Trimming pared 2 bases from V and 0 bases from J, leaving 7 bases between. The full variable domain, completed using reference TRBV7-9 and TRBJ2-5, is DTGVSQNPRHKITKRGQNVTFRCDPISEHNRLYWYRQTLGQGPEFLTYFQNEAQLEKSRLLSDRFSAERPKGSFSTLEIQRTEQGDSAMYLCASSLPGDQETQYFGPGTRLLVL.

The chain has TRBV11-2 and TRBJ2-2, with 10 bases that match TRBD1. This CDR3 has 15 amino acids. CDR1 SGHAT and CDR2 FQNNGV come from the germline V gene. V lost 1 base and J lost 9; bases outside the gene matches: 5. The CDR3 spells CASSLGTGGRRELFF. DNA for the CDR3: TGTGCCAGCAGCTTAGGGACAGGGGGACGACGGGAGCTGTTTTTT.

The table lists this clone with a few counts. The chain's CDR3 is CASSRLADYEQYF. Written as DNA, the CDR3 is TGTGCCAGCAGTCGACTAGCGGACTACGAGCAGTACTTC. The chain has TRBV6-6 and TRBJ2-7; 9 bases agree with TRBD2. The CDR3 length is 13 residues. With 5 bases clipped from V and 3 bases from J, the junction kept 2 bases outside the gene matches. The germline V gene encodes CDR1 MNHNY and CDR2 SVGAGI (reference sequence).

The chain recombines TRBV28 with TRBJ1-2; unclear D gene. This CDR3 has 13 residues. CDR1 is MDHEN, CDR2 SYDVKM, per germline. V dropped 6 bases and J dropped 4 bases, with 12 bases sitting between them. CDR3 sequence reads: CASRLRFFYGYTF. CDR3 nucleotide sequence: TGTGCCAGCAGACTCAGGTTCTTCTATGGCTACACCTTC.

The V gene is TRBV6-6, the J gene TRBJ2-7; D is unresolved. The V and J ends lost 0 bases and 0 bases respectively, with 9 bases between them. The CDR3 has 15 amino acids. Per germline, CDR1 MNHNY and CDR2 SVGAGI (reference sequence). The CDR3 DNA reads as TGTGCCAGCAGTTACTCGGGCCTAAGCTCCTACGAGCAGTACTTC. It is translated as CASSYSGLSSYEQYF.

This clone came up once. This sequence joins TRBV29-1 and TRBJ1-1, with D perhaps TRBD1 (5 bases). Germline V gene lookup returns CDR1 SQVTM and CDR2 ANQGSEA. V was clipped by 7 bases and J by 1 base, with 16 bases between them. The CDR3 has 14 amino acids. CDR3 amino acids: CSAGGGTPNTEAFF. The CDR3, as DNA: TGCAGCGCCGGGGGGGGGACCCCGAACACTGAAGCTTTCTTT.

This chain uses TRBV28 with TRBJ2-7, with D perhaps TRBD1 (6 bases). This CDR3 has 15 amino acids. Germline assignment: CDR1 MDHEN and CDR2 SYDVKM. The V end lost 6 bases, the J end lost 2 bases, and 17 bases lay between the germline ends. The CDR3 reads CASSEFDRNPYEQYF. DNA for the CDR3: TGTGCCAGCAGCGAGTTCGACAGGAACCCCTACGAGCAGTACTTC.

The chain couples TRBV19 to TRBJ2-1; 9 nucleotides align to TRBD2. V was clipped by 6 bases and J by 3 bases; unmatched bases: 6. Germline CDR1 is LNHDA and CDR2 is SQIVND (reference sequence). This CDR3 comprises 15 residues. The CDR3 here is CASSTSGFGYNEQFF. CDR3 DNA sequence: TGTGCCAGTAGCACTAGCGGGTTCGGCTACAATGAGCAGTTCTTC. The entire variable domain, with the rest obtained from reference TRBV19 and TRBJ2-1, is as follows: DGGITQSPKYLFRKEGQNVTLSCEQNLNHDAMYWYRQDPGQGLRLIYYSQIVNDFQKGDIAEGYSVSREKKESFPLTVTSAQKNPTAFYLCASSTSGFGYNEQFFGPGTRLTVL.

This chain links TRBV25-1 with TRBJ2-7, with 7 bases aligning to TRBD1. V shed 4 bases, J shed 5 bases, and the junction held 5 bases outside the gene matches. Germline V gene lookup returns CDR1 MGHDK and CDR2 SYGVNS. This CDR3 has 13 amino acids. CDR3 sequence reads: CASSGYRGDEQYF. CDR3 bases: TGTGCCAGCAGTGGATACAGGGGTGACGAGCAGTACTTC.

This clone was observed a handful of times. CDR3 residues: CASSQESGGSYGYTF. The CDR3 region has the DNA TGTGCCAGCAGCCAAGAATCGGGAGGTTCCTATGGCTACACCTTC. V gene TRBV4-2 combines with J gene TRBJ1-2; unclear D gene. Trimming shortened V by 0 bases and J by 4 bases, and 12 bases separated the two germline ends. Germline-derived CDR1 and CDR2 are LGHNA and YNFKEQ. There are 15 residues in the CDR3.

This clone was found a few times. This chain links TRBV25-1 with TRBJ2-1; 7 bases fit TRBD1. The germline CDR1 and CDR2 sequences are MGHDK and SYGVNS. Unmatched junction bases numbered 16, after V lost 5 bases and J lost 3 bases. The CDR3 length is 18 residues. CDR3 residues: CASSKQGTSAGFYNEQFF. Here the CDR3 DNA reads TGTGCCAGCAGTAAACAGGGGACCAGCGCCGGATTCTACAATGAGCAGTTCTTC. The entire variable domain, with the rest obtained from reference TRBV25-1 and TRBJ2-1, is as follows: EADIYQTPRYLVIGTGKKITLECSQTMGHDKMYWYQQDPGMELHLIHYSYGVNSTEKGDLSSESTVSRIRTEHFPLTLESARPSHTSQYLCASSKQGTSAGFYNEQFFGPGTRLTVL.

A single count supports this clone. The chain recombines TRBV4-1 with TRBJ2-7, with 12 bases matching TRBD1. This CDR3 is built from 16 residues. Germline values: CDR1 MGHRA, CDR2 YSYEKL. V trimming: 2 bases; J trimming: 6 bases; junction bases outside the gene matches: 8. The DNA of the CDR3 is TGCGCCAGCAGCCAAATCCCGGGACAGGGGGCTACCGAGCAGTACTTC. Protein product: CASSQIPGQGATEQYF.